This TCR beta chain was obtained from a study of blood T cell repertoires in COVID-19 (TCRdb year 2020). Study-level background: Collaborator samples came from the United States, Italy and Spain and covered acute and convalescent phases of COVID-19. Sample metadata almost always included a de-identified subject ID, COVID-19 status, age in years and sex. The repertoires were released in a freely available public database meant as a resource for research on the immune response to SARS-CoV-2. The material from the prospective study consisted of cDNA or gDNA derived from T cells, B-cell-depleted T cells, or PBMCs. The samples were drawn from two sources: the first 160 participants of the ongoing ImmuneRACE study, and about 1,300 subjects contributed by 6 global collaborators. Subjects who had been exposed to COVID-19, were actively infected with it, or had recovered from it provided the deeply sampled blood TCRbeta repertoires that made up the dataset. Where available, HLA class I and class II types were obtained from metadata supplied by the sample provider rather than from assay-based typing. Overall results and qualifications from the work: The quantity of clinical and demographic metadata differed by source and by participant and was supplied without curation.

In the prospective study, participants were 18 to 89 years old, resided in 24 geographic areas of the United States, and were enrolled through a virtual design. In the prospective study, participants were assigned to cohorts based on the clinical history participants reported in a screening survey and a study questionnaire. Recovered participants in ImmuneRACE Cohort 3 were defined as having two consecutive negative NP/OP PCR tests, clearance from a healthcare professional, or resolution of symptoms. Each participant in the prospective study had whole blood, serum and a nasopharyngeal or oropharyngeal swab collected by mobile phlebotomists. Additional blood draws and questionnaires over a 2-month period could optionally be provided by prospective study participants. Blood samples from the prospective study were shipped frozen or at room temperature prior to DNA extraction. The immunoSEQ Assay, a bias-controlled multiplex PCR, was used to amplify TCRbeta CDR3 regions from genomic DNA. In the authors' own workflow: Nucleated cell counts per sample were estimated from amplification of reference gene primers within the assay. To quantify the absolute abundance of each unique TCRbeta CDR3 rearrangement, sequence reads were collapsed and filtered. For each sample, productive Simpson clonality was calculated as the square root of Simpson's diversity index over productive rearrangements. Entries here come from immuneACCESS through TCRdb and include only in-frame sequences with V and J called. Some clones fail to appear in such tables; in the studies checked, an unresolved V gene covers under half of the shortfall, and the cause of the remainder is unknown. V, J and clone size are taken as reported in that table, and D and trimming were inferred from the DNA itself. For this sample the table gives 180,000 or so clones, of which 75% to 90% were detected only once. The biggest ten clones account for 6.2% of the sample.

A word on this clone: Its specific antigen is unknown. The input lacks base qualities; no much larger clone sits a single base away.

The trim is 2 bases for V and 6 bases for J, with a gap of 5 bases between the germline ends. Including cysteine and phenylalanine, the CDR3 has 11 amino acids. Only the CDR3 DNA stays, 33 bases, in frame from base 1. Looking up the germline V gene yields CDR1 MDHEN and CDR2 SYDVKM. Sequencing used PBMCs or T cells enriched from blood (not recorded which). The receptor was isolated from a man aged 35-49 years who had recovered from COVID-19. The chain is assembled from TRBV28 and TRBJ2-7; confidence is insufficient to name the D gene. The nucleotide sequence is given as TGTGCCAGCAGTTTAACCGGCGAGCAGTACTTC. The resulting protein is CASSLTGEQYF.